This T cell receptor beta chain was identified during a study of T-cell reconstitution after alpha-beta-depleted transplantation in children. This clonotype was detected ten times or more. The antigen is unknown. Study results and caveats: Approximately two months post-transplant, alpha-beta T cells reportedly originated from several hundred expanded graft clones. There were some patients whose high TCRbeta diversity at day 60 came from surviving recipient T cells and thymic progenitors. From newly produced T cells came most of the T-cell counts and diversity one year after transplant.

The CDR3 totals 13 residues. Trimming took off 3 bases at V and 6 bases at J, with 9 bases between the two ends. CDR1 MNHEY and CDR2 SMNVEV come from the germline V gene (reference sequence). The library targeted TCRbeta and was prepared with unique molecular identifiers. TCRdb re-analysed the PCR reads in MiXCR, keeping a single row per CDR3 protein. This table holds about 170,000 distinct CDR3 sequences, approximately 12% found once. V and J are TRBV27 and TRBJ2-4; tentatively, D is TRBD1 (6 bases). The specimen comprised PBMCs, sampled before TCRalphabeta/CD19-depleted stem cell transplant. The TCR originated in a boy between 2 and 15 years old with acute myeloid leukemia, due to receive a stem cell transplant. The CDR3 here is CASSLIGGNIQYF. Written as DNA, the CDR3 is TGTGCCAGCAGTTTGATAGGGGGAAACATTCAGTACTTC.